This T cell receptor beta chain is drawn from a study of cytomegalovirus exposure and HLA in healthy donors. The wider study: A subsequent analysis reported that the approximately 120 validation repertoires were produced on the same platform that had also been used for the 550 to 750 first-cohort repertoires.

Comments on this clone: Its matching antigen is unknown.

Germline-derived CDR1 and CDR2 are LGHNA and YSLEER. V lost 0 bases, J lost 4 bases, and 9 bases lay in between. The CDR3 is 14 residues long. Study-wide points: Most TCR sequences were rare, but some public TCRs occurred in many donors. Altogether, more than 150 TCR beta chains were recorded as cytomegalovirus-associated. Confirmation in vitro established that three CMV-associated chains were specific for CMV antigens.

Clones were read by immunoSEQ multiplex PCR, and TCRdb kept only the in-frame ones, dropping some. Among around 120,000 clones listed, more than 85% were seen once. The sequenced sample consisted of PBMCs. The J gene is TRBJ1-1, the V gene TRBV4-3; D is undetermined. This receptor was obtained from a man younger than 35 in good health and CMV-seropositive. CDR3: CASSQDYTGTEAFF. The CDR3 DNA sequence: TGCGCCAGCAGCCAAGATTATACGGGCACTGAAGCTTTCTTT.